The 10 T cell receptor beta chains in this list originate from one sample, sequenced in a study of T cells in women clearing cervical HPV infection. TCRdb's copy holds only in-frame clones and misses some; the assay was immunoSEQ multiplex PCR. In all, the sample yields around 30,000 clones. Source material: blood buffy coat. Receptors were obtained from a woman between 18 and 75 years old with a cervical HPV16 infection that either progressed to CIN3+ or cleared (not recorded which).

Remarks on this clone: The CDR3 end falls 3 residues outside the read, so it is completed with the germline J gene. The chain joins TRBV20-1 to TRBJ1-3; the D is unclear. CDR1 and CDR2 (germline): DFQATT, SNEGSKA (reference sequence). V was clipped by 2 bases and J by 8 bases, with 7 bases between them. CDR3 length: 11 amino acids. CDR3 region: CSARTEDTIYF. The sequenced CDR3 bases are TGCAGTGCTAGAACCGAGGACACC.

A remark on this clone: The read ends 3 residues before the CDR3 terminus; that terminus is restored from the germline J gene. The chain couples TRBV19 to TRBJ1-1; D is uncertain. V was clipped by 3 bases and J by 1 base, with 9 bases between them. CDR1 and CDR2 (germline): LNHDA, SQIVND (reference sequence). This CDR3 spans 14 amino acids. The sequenced CDR3 bases are TGTGCCAGTAGTATTGGATCGGGGAACACTGAA. It specifies CASSIGSGNTE. In full, the CDR3 is CASSIGSGNTEAFF. Filled out from reference TRBV19 and TRBJ1-1, the complete variable domain reads DGGITQSPKYLFRKEGQNVTLSCEQNLNHDAMYWYRQDPGQGLRLIYYSQIVNDFQKGDIAEGYSVSREKKESFPLTVTSAQKNPTAFYLCASSIGSGNTEAFFGQGTRLTVV.

As regards this clone: The sequenced fragment ends 3 residues before the CDR3 boundary, so the rest is inferred from the germline J gene. The chain couples TRBV9 to TRBJ2-5, with D possibly TRBD2 on 6 matching bases. V lost 0 bases and J lost 1, with 19 bases in between. Germline loops: CDR1 SGDLS, CDR2 YYNGEE. The CDR3 sequence is 18 residues long. CDR3 protein: CASSVAIGRGSSQETQYF. CDR3 bases read: TGTGCCAGCAGCGTAGCTATTGGGCGGGGTAGTAGCCAAGAGACC. Full variable domain (outside the CDR3, taken from reference TRBV9 and TRBJ2-5): DSGVTQTPKHLITATGQRVTLRCSPRSGDLSVYWYQQSLDQGLQFLIQYYNGEERAKGNILERFSAQQFPDLHSELNLSSLELGDSALYFCASSVAIGRGSSQETQYFGPGTRLLVL.

Worth noting for this clone: The read ends 3 residues early relative to the CDR3; the germline J gene fills the gap. J is TRBJ2-2 and V is TRBV24-1, with a weak D call TRBD1 (5 bases). This CDR3 comprises 12 residues. V lost 8 bases and J lost 4, with 7 bases in between. The germline CDR1 and CDR2 sequences are KGHDR and SFDVKD. CDR3 residues: CATIGATGELFF. The CDR3 bases that were read are TGTGCCACCATTGGGGCCACCGGGGAG.

This clone is classed as medium-sized by frequency. The read ends 3 residues shy of where the CDR3 ends; the end is completed using the germline J gene. The rearrangement uses TRBV6-2 or TRBV6-3 and TRBJ2-7; possibly TRBD2 for D (6 bases). This CDR3 comprises 16 residues. The V end lost 0 bases, the J end lost 3 bases, and 15 bases lay between the germline ends. Germline V CDR1 and CDR2: MNHEY, SVGEGT. Partial CDR3 DNA: TGTGCCAGCAGTTACTCGATGGAGGGCCGCCTCTACGAG. Translated: CASSYSMEGRLYE. Given in full, the CDR3 is CASSYSMEGRLYEQYF.

About this clone itself: Read sequence stops 3 residues before the CDR3 end, and the germline J gene provides the missing end. The V gene is TRBV5-4, the J gene TRBJ1-1, with 12 nucleotides matching TRBD1. V shed 4 bases and J 5 bases; nucleotides not matched to a gene: 6. CDR3 length: 15 amino acids. Per the germline V gene, CDR1 is SGHNT and CDR2 is YYREEE (reference sequence). The chain's CDR3 is CASSPGQGAGTEAFF. The DNA read from the CDR3 is TGTGCCAGCAGCCCGGGACAGGGGGCGGGAACTGAA.

About this clone itself: The read halts 3 residues ahead of the CDR3 end, with the missing end drawn from the germline J gene. This chain connects TRBV7-9 to TRBJ1-2; a possible D gene is TRBD1 (6 bases). Germline loops: CDR1 SEHNR, CDR2 FQNEAQ (reference sequence). This CDR3 has 15 amino acids. CDR3 DNA, as far as it was read: TGTGCCAGCAGCTTGACAGGAGTCAACACAGATACC. Residues: CASSLTGVNTDT. Given in full, the CDR3 is CASSLTGVNTDTYTF.

Regarding this clone: The CDR3 is cut off 3 residues early in the read; its end comes from the germline J gene. The J gene is TRBJ1-5, the V gene TRBV12-5; D uncertain. The germline V gene encodes CDR1 LGHNT and CDR2 FRNRAP. The CDR3 has 14 amino acids. Trimming removed 3 bases at V and 5 bases at J, with 11 bases between. CDR3 sequence reads: CASGFFRGDQPQHF. CDR3 DNA (partial): TGTGCTAGTGGTTTTTTTCGCGGAGATCAGCCC. The variable domain in full, completed from reference TRBV12-5 and TRBJ1-5, reads DARVTQTPRHKVTEMGQEVTMRCQPILGHNTVFWYRQTMMQGLELLAYFRNRAPLDDSGMPKDRFSAEMPDATLATLKIQPSEPRDSAVYFCASGFFRGDQPQHFGDGTRLSIL.

Regarding this clone: The sequence runs out 3 residues before the end of the CDR3; the remainder is reconstructed from the germline J gene. This sequence joins TRBV15 and TRBJ2-3, with 9 bases lining up with TRBD2. Losses at the gene ends were 2 bases for V and 4 bases for J; bases not matched to a gene: 7. Germline loops: CDR1 LNHNV, CDR2 YYDKDF (reference sequence). The CDR3 extends over 16 amino acids. CDR3 region: CATSRRAGGPPDTQYF. CDR3 DNA (partial): TGTGCCACCAGCAGAAGGGCGGGGGGGCCCCCAGATACG. Combining the CDR3 with reference TRBV15 and TRBJ2-3 gives the whole variable domain DAMVIQNPRYQVTQFGKPVTLSCSQTLNHNVMYWYQQKSSQAPKLLFHYYDKDFNNEADTPDNFQSRRPNTSFCFLDIRSPGLGDTAMYLCATSRRAGGPPDTQYFGPGTRLTVL.

Concerning this clone: With the read ending 3 residues before the CDR3 end, the germline J gene is used to fill in that end. The gene calls are TRBV29-1 and TRBJ2-3; maybe TRBD2 (5 bases). The germline V gene encodes CDR1 SQVTM and CDR2 ANQGSEA. The CDR3 consists of 13 residues. CDR3 loop: CSVGFRGDQPQYF. The CDR3 bases that were read are TGCAGCGTTGGATTTCGGGGTGATCAGCCG.